This T cell receptor beta chain was profiled in a study of blood T cell repertoires in COVID-19. Turning to the study itself: The United States, Italy and Spain were the sources of the acute and convalescent COVID-19 samples.

Assay used: immunoSEQ multiplex PCR; TCRdb lists only in-frame clones, some missing. The data contain some 240,000 clones, around 82% of them singletons. Germline CDR1 reads GTSNPN; CDR2 reads SVGIG (reference sequence). The germline V and J ends were trimmed by 5 bases and 4 bases, with 12 bases remaining between them. The CDR3 spans 13 residues. This clone was seen only once. Sequenced input: peripheral blood. The sequence was collected from a woman aged 70-85 years with acute or convalescent COVID-19. V usage is TRBV30 and J usage is TRBJ1-5, with D possibly TRBD1 on 6 matching bases. The CDR3 loop reads CAWARDNNQPQHF. The CDR3 DNA follows: TGTGCCTGGGCCCGGGACAATAATCAGCCCCAGCATTTT.